Detailed here is one T cell receptor (beta chain). These data originate in a study of blood T cell repertoires in COVID-19. Sequencing was performed with immunoSEQ multiplex PCR; in TCRdb, only in-frame clones are kept and a portion is missing. There are about 68,000 clones in the sample; 60% to 80% occur only once, and approximately 12% lies in the top ten. The CDR3 extends over 15 amino acids. Germline CDR1 KGHSH, CDR2 LQKENI. Losses at the gene ends were 4 bases for V and 1 base for J; bases not matched to a gene: 2. V and J are TRBV18 and TRBJ1-5; TRBD1 agrees at 9 bases. Sequencing was carried out using peripheral blood. The TCR sequence derives from a human donor in a cohort sampled during active COVID-19. The CDR3 DNA sequence: TGTGCCAGCTCACGGGGACAGGGCAGCAATCAGCCCCAGCATTTT. As protein: CASSRGQGSNQPQHF.